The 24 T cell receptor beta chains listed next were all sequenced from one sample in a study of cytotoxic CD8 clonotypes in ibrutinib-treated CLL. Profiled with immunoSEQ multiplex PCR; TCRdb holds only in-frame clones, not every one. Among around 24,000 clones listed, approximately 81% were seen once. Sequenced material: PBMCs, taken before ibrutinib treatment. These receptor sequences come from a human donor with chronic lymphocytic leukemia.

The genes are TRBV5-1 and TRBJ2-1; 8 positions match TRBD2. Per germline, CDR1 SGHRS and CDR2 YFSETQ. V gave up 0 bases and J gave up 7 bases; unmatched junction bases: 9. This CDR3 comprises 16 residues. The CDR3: CASSLEAGVGVNEQFF. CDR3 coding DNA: TGCGCCAGCAGCTTGGAAGCGGGAGTAGGAGTGAATGAGCAGTTCTTC.

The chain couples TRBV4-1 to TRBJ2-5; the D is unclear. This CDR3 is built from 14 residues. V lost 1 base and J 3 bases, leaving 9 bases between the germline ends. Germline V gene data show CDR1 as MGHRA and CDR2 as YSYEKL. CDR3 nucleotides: TGCGCCAGCAGCCAAGTAGTCCCTAAAGAGACCCAGTACTTC. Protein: CASSQVVPKETQYF.

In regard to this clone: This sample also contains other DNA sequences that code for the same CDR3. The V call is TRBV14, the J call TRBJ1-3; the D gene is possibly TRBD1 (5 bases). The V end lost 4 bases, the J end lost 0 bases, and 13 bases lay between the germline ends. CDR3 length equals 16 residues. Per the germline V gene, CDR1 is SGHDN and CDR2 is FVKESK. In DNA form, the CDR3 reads TGTGCCAGCAGCCCCCTGGGACCGAGCTCTGGAAACACCATATATTTT. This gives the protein CASSPLGPSSGNTIYF.

In DNA form, the CDR3 reads TGTGCCAGTAGCGACCGGGGCTCCGAAACCGAAAAACTGTTTTTT. The encoded protein is CASSDRGSETEKLFF. The chain is built from TRBV19 and TRBJ1-4, with D tentatively TRBD1 (5 bases). This CDR3 spans 15 amino acids. Trimming took 6 bases from V and 8 from J, leaving 19 bases between them. CDR1 and CDR2 from the germline V gene are LNHDA and SQIVND (reference sequence).

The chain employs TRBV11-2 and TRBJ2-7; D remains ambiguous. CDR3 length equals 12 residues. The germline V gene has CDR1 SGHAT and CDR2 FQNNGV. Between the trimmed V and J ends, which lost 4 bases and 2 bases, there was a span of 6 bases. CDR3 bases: TGTGCCAGCAGCTCCCAGACCTACGAGCAGTACTTC. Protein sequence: CASSSQTYEQYF.

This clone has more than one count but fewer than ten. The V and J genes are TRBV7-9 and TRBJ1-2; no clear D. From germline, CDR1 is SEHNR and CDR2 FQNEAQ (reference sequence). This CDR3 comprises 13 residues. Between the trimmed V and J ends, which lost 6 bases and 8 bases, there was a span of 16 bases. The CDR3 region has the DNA TGTGCCAGCAGTCCCGACGCCGGCCGCGGCTACACCTTC. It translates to CASSPDAGRGYTF.

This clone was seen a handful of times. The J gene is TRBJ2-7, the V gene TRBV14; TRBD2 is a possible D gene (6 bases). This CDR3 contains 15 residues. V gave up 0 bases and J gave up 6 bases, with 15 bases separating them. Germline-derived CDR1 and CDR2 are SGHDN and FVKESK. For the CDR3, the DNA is TGTGCCAGCAGCCAAGATGGTTACTGGGGGGTCGAGCAGTACTTC. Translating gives CASSQDGYWGVEQYF.

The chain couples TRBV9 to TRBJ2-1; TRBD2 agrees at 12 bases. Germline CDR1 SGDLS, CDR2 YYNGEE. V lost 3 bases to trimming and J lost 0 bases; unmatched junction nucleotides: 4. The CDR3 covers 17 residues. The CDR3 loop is CASSATTSGSSYNEQFF. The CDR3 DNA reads TGTGCCAGCAGCGCGACGACTAGCGGGAGCTCCTACAATGAGCAGTTCTTC.

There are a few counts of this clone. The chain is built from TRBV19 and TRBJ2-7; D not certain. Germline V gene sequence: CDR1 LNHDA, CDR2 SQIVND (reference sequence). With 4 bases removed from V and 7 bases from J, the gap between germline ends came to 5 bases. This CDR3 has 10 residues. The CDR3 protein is CASSTGEQYF. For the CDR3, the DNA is TGTGCCAGTAGTACAGGTGAGCAGTACTTC.

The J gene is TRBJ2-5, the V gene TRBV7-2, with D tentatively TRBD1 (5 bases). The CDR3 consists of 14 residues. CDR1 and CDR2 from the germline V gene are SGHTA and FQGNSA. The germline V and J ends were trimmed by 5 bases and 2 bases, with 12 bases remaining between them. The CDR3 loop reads CASSKARQQETQYF. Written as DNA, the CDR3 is TGTGCCAGCAGCAAAGCTCGACAGCAAGAGACCCAGTACTTC.

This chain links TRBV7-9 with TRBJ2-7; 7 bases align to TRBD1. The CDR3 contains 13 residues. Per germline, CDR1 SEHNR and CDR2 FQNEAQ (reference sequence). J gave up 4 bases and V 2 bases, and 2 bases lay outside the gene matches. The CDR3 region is CASSLPTGYEQYF. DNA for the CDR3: TGTGCCAGCAGCTTACCGACAGGGTACGAGCAGTACTTC.

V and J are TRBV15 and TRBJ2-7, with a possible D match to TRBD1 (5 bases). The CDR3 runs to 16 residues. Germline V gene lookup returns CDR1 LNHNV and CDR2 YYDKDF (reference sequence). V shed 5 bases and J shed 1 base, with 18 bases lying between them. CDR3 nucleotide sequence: TGTGCCACCAGCCGCGCCTGGGGCGCTCCTTCCTACGAGCAGTACTTC. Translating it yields CATSRAWGAPSYEQYF.

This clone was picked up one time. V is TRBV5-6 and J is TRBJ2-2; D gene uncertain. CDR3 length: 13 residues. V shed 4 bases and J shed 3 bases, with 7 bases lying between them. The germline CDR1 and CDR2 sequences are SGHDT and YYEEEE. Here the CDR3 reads CASSLPDTGELFF. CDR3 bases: TGTGCCAGCAGCCTGCCCGACACCGGGGAGCTGTTTTTT.

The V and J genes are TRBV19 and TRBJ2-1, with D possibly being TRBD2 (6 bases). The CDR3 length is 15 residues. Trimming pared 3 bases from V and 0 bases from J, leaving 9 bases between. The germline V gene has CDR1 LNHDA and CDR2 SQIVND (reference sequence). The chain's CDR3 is CASSITGASYNEQFF. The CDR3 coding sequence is TGTGCCAGTAGTATCACGGGAGCCTCCTACAATGAGCAGTTCTTC. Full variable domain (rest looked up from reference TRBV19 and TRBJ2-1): DGGITQSPKYLFRKEGQNVTLSCEQNLNHDAMYWYRQDPGQGLRLIYYSQIVNDFQKGDIAEGYSVSREKKESFPLTVTSAQKNPTAFYLCASSITGASYNEQFFGPGTRLTVL.

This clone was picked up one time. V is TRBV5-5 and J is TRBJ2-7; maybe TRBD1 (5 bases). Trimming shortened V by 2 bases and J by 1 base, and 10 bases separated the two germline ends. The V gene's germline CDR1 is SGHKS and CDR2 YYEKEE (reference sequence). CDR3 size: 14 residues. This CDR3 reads CASSLTRQSYEQYF. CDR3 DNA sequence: TGTGCCAGCAGCTTAACAAGACAGTCCTACGAGCAGTACTTC.

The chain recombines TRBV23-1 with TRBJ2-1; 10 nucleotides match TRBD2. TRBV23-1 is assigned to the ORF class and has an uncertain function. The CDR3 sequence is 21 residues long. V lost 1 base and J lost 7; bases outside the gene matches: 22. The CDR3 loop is CASSQLCVFVASGGPGNEQFF. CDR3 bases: TGCGCCAGCAGTCAATTGTGCGTTTTCGTGGCTAGCGGGGGCCCTGGGAATGAGCAGTTCTTC.

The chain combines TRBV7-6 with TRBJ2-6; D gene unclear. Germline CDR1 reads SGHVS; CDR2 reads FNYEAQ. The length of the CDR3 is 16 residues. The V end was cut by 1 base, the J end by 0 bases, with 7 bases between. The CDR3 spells CASSLERTSGANVLTF. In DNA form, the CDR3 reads TGTGCCAGCAGCTTAGAACGGACCTCTGGGGCCAACGTCCTGACTTTC.

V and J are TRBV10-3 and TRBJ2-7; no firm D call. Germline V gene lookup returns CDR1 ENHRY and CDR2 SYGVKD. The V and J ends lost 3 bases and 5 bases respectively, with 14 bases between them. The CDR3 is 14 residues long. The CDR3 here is CAISDLDPRNEQYF. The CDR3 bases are TGTGCCATCAGTGACTTGGACCCGAGGAACGAGCAGTACTTC.

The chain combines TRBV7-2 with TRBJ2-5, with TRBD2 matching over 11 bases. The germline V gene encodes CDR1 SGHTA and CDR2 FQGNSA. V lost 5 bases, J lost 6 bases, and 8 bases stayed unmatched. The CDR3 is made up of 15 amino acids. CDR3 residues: CASSGLAGGPQTQYF. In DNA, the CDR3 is TGTGCCAGCAGCGGGTTAGCGGGAGGGCCTCAGACCCAGTACTTC.

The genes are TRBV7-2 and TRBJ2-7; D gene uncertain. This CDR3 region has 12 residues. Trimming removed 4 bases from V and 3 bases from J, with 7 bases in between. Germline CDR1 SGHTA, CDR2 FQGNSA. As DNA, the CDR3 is TGTGCCAGCAGCTCCACGTTCTACGAGCAGTACTTC. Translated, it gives CASSSTFYEQYF.

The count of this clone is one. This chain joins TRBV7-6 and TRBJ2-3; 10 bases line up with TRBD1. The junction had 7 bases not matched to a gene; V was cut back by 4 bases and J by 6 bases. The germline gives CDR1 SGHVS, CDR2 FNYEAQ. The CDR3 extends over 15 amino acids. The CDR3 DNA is TGTGCCAGCAGCTACCGGGACAGGGGTGCTGATACGCAGTATTTT. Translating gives CASSYRDRGADTQYF.

CDR3 loop: CASTAGQGWVEEQYF. The CDR3 DNA sequence: TGTGCCAGCACCGCGGGACAGGGATGGGTCGAAGAGCAGTACTTC. V usage is TRBV6-5 and J usage is TRBJ2-7; 9 bases map to TRBD1. V lost 7 bases and J lost 7; bases outside the gene matches: 14. The CDR3 extends over 15 amino acids. The germline gives CDR1 MNHEY, CDR2 SVGAGI.

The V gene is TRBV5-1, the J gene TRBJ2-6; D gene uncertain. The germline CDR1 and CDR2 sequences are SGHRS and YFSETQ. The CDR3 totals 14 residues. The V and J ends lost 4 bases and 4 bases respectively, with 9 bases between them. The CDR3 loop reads CASSPTAGANVLTF. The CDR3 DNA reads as TGCGCCAGCAGCCCGACCGCCGGGGCCAACGTCCTGACTTTC.

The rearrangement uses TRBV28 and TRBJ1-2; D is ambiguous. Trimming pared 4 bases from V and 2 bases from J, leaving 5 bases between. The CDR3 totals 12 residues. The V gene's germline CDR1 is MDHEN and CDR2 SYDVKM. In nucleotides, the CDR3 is TGTGCCAGCAGTTCCCAGAACTATGGCTACACCTTC. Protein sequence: CASSSQNYGYTF.